This T cell receptor (beta chain) was found in a study of T cell responses to AZD1222 COVID-19 vaccine. Points from the study as a whole: Most donors were white British and more were female, and clonal diversity was possibly underestimated. Unmutated variant regions are reportedly the target of nearly half of TCRs that are spike-specific.

Regarding this clone: Its matching antigen is unknown.

The germline gives CDR1 MDHEN, CDR2 SYDVKM. After removal of 5 bases from V and 4 bases from J, the junction contained 8 bases not matched to a gene. This CDR3 spans 16 amino acids. Libraries were prepared by immunoSEQ multiplex PCR; TCRdb keeps only in-frame clonotypes and omits some of them. Here the sample spans under 95,000 clones, approximately 85% being singletons. Pooled samples include second doses given at about 4 or 12 weeks. This sample comprised peripheral blood, obtained 28 days after the second AZD1222 dose. V is TRBV28 and J is TRBJ1-6, with 7 bases identical to TRBD1. The sequence derives from an adult who received the AZD1222 COVID-19 vaccine. CDR3 in amino acids: CASSEPGQRYNSPLHF. CDR3 coding DNA: TGTGCCAGCAGTGAACCGGGACAGCGTTATAATTCACCCCTCCACTTT.